This is a list of T cell receptor beta chains from one sample in a study of T cell responses to AZD1222 COVID-19 vaccine. Some clones are missing from TCRdb's copy, which holds only in-frame ones; the method was immunoSEQ multiplex PCR. The sample consists of 100,000 or so clones, approximately 91% of them appearing once. Specimen: peripheral blood, collected on day 0 of AZD1222 vaccination. All receptors come from an adult in good health. Each CDR3 is given with its conserved first and last residue. Fields, in order: clone size, J gene, V gene, D gene, CDR3 DNA, CDR3 protein. The D gene is left open where the match is weak. The size field is filled for only some rows; it gives once, few, many or a size class.

>-|TRBJ1-2|TRBV6-5|TRBD1
TGTGCCAGCAGTCGGACAGGGAACTATGGCTACACCTTC
CASSRTGNYGYTF
>-|TRBJ1-1|TRBV7-9|-
TGTGCCAGCAGGCGCGGCCCTGAAGCTTTCTTT
CASRRGPEAFF
>few|TRBJ1-2|TRBV27|-
TGTGCCAGCAGCGCAGGGTTAGGGTATGGCTACACCTTC
CASSAGLGYGYTF
>-|TRBJ2-7|TRBV5-1|-
TGCGCCAGCAGCGTACGGGACCGCACCTACGAGCAGTACTTC
CASSVRDRTYEQYF
>-|TRBJ1-1|TRBV4-1|TRBD1
TGCGCCAGCAGCCAAGACGTACAGGGGTACACTGAAGCTTTCTTT
CASSQDVQGYTEAFF
>once|TRBJ1-5|TRBV7-3|-
TGTGCCAGCAGCTTATCAGGGGCGCGCAATCAGCCCCAGCATTTT
CASSLSGARNQPQHF
>-|TRBJ1-1|TRBV7-9|-
TGTGCACCAGCCCCGAACACTGAAGCTTTCTTT
CAPAPNTEAFF
>once|TRBJ1-1|TRBV5-1|-
TGCGCCAGCAGCCCGGAAGGGGTGGCTGAAGCTTTCTTT
CASSPEGVAEAFF
>-|TRBJ2-7|TRBV28|-
TGTGCCAGCACCACTTATGGCGGCCAGTACTTC
CASTTYGGQYF
>once|TRBJ2-5|TRBV10-3|TRBD2
TGTGCCATCAGTGAGCGACTAGCGGGGGGCCAAGAGACCCAGTACTTC
CAISERLAGGQETQYF
>-|TRBJ2-1|TRBV6-5|-
TGTGCCAGCAGTTTAGGGCGGACCTACAATGAGCAGTTCTTC
CASSLGRTYNEQFF
>once|TRBJ1-5|TRBV21-1|-
TGTGCCAGCAGCAAAGGAGGGGAGGGGGCCCATAGCAATCAGCCCCAGCATTTT
CASSKGGEGAHSNQPQHF
>-|TRBJ2-1|TRBV3-1/TRBV3-2|TRBD2
TGTGCCAGCAGCCAAGGGACTAGCAATGAGCAGTTCTTC
CASSQGTSNEQFF
>-|TRBJ2-2|TRBV6-4|TRBD1
TGTGCCAGCAGTGAGCGACAGGGAGTCGGGACCGGGGAGCTGTTTTTT
CASSERQGVGTGELFF
>-|TRBJ2-3|TRBV13|TRBD2
TGTGCCAGCAGCTTAGGCCTTTCGAGCGGGGGGCCAGATACGCAGTATTTT
CASSLGLSSGGPDTQYF
>-|TRBJ1-1|TRBV5-8|-
TGTGCCAGCAGCTTTACTAGGAACACTGAAGCTTTCTTT
CASSFTRNTEAFF